This T cell receptor beta chain originates from a study of cytomegalovirus exposure and HLA in healthy donors. With 0 bases removed from V and 3 bases from J, the gap between germline ends came to 19 bases. From germline, CDR1 is SGDLS and CDR2 YYNGEE. The CDR3 has 17 amino acids. General study findings and limits: In an earlier analysis, most TCR beta V segments were productive about 87% or about 30% of the time. As was reported, the classifier diagnosed cytomegalovirus status with high specificity and sensitivity.

PCR involved 60 Vbeta and 13 Jbeta primers. The protocol was immunoSEQ multiplex PCR, while the TCRdb copy is restricted to in-frame clones and leaves out a portion. Among hundreds of thousands of clones listed, over 60% were seen once. Worth noting for this clone: Its specificity is unknown.

V gene TRBV9 combines with J gene TRBJ2-7; D is possibly TRBD1 (5 bases). The sample comprised PBMCs. This receptor was obtained from a male donor in good health and CMV-seronegative. This CDR3 reads CASSVGSGAQTRYEQYF. CDR3 nucleotides: TGTGCCAGCAGCGTAGGTAGTGGGGCCCAAACCCGCTACGAGCAGTACTTC.